These 9 T cell receptor beta chains originate from one sample sequenced in a study of T cell responses to AZD1222 COVID-19 vaccine. Repertoires were generated with immunoSEQ multiplex PCR, while TCRdb's copy carries only in-frame clones and drops some. The sample records roughly 140,000 clones, roughly 90% being singletons. The specimen was peripheral blood, collected on day 0 of AZD1222 vaccination. These receptors all stem from an adult in good health.

This rearrangement joins TRBV6-2 or TRBV6-3 to TRBJ2-3; D could derive from TRBD1 or TRBD2 (5 bases each). This CDR3 is 16 amino acids long. Germline V gene data show CDR1 as MNHEY and CDR2 as SVGEGT. Deletions cut 2 bases from V and 4 bases from J, with 16 bases between. CDR3 nucleotide sequence: TGTGCCAGCAGTTACGATTCCGGGACGGGCGCAGATACGCAGTATTTT. Its protein is CASSYDSGTGADTQYF.

This chain uses TRBV5-3 with TRBJ2-3; 11 bases agree with TRBD2. TRBV5-3 is an ORF, with its function uncertain. The CDR3 spans 15 residues. The ends lost 1 base at V and 5 bases at J; junction bases unmatched: 3. CDR3 coding DNA: TGTGCCAGAAGCTTGAAACTAGCGGGGGTAGATACGCAGTATTTT. Translated: CARSLKLAGVDTQYF.

This clone was seen only once. This rearrangement joins TRBV5-4 to TRBJ1-1; 7 bases are shared with TRBD1. The CDR3 consists of 13 residues. V was clipped by 4 bases and J by 7 bases; unmatched bases: 7. The germline V gene has CDR1 SGHNT and CDR2 YYREEE (reference sequence). This chain's CDR3 is CASSINRGDEAFF. The CDR3 DNA reads TGTGCCAGCAGCATTAACAGGGGCGATGAAGCTTTCTTT. The entire variable domain, with the rest obtained from reference TRBV5-4 and TRBJ1-1, is as follows: ETGVTQSPTHLIKTRGQQVTLRCSSQSGHNTVSWYQQALGQGPQFIFQYYREEENGRGNFPPRFSGLQFPNYSSELNVNALELDDSALYLCASSINRGDEAFFGQGTRLTVV.

The V gene is TRBV5-8, the J gene TRBJ1-4; D uncertain. This CDR3 comprises 14 residues. Trimming removed 4 bases at V and 7 bases at J, with 14 bases between. Germline V gene lookup returns CDR1 SGHTS and CDR2 YDEGEE. This CDR3 is CASSSYGVTEKLFF. CDR3 sequence (DNA): TGTGCCAGCAGCAGTTATGGGGTGACTGAAAAACTGTTTTTT.

The chain is built from TRBV6-1 and TRBJ2-3; TRBD1 aligns across 10 bases. The V segment lost 3 bases and the J segment 4 bases; nucleotides outside the gene matches: 1. Germline-derived CDR1 and CDR2 are MNHNS and SASEGT. The CDR3 has 14 amino acids. CDR3 in DNA: TGTGCCAGCAGTGAGGGACAGGGGCCAGATACGCAGTATTTT. It translates to CASSEGQGPDTQYF.

The chain carries TRBV12-3 or TRBV12-4 and TRBJ1-2; D is unclear. V dropped 4 bases and J dropped 4 bases, with 7 bases sitting between them. CDR3 length: 12 residues. In DNA form, the CDR3 reads TGTGCCAGCAGTTCTTCCCCCTATGGCTACACCTTC. Amino acid sequence: CASSSSPYGYTF.

The chain employs TRBV23-1 and TRBJ1-1; no reliable D call. TRBV23-1 has ORF status, its function being uncertain. CDR3 length: 14 amino acids. Trimming removed 0 bases at V and 6 bases at J, with 11 bases between. The CDR3 region is CASSQSCRSAEAFF. DNA of the CDR3: TGCGCCAGCAGTCAATCCTGCAGGTCGGCTGAAGCTTTCTTT.

The chain has TRBV28 and TRBJ1-1, with D possibly being TRBD1 (5 bases). Germline V lookup: CDR1 MDHEN, CDR2 SYDVKM. CDR3 size: 17 residues. The V and J ends lost 7 bases and 4 bases respectively, with 25 bases between them. CDR3 DNA sequence: TGTGCCAGCAATCCCCGGGGGATGAGTCGGCTAGGCACTGAAGCTTTCTTT. Translation gives CASNPRGMSRLGTEAFF.

The rearrangement links TRBV5-1 to TRBJ1-2; 7 bases agree with TRBD1. Trimming cost V 0 bases and J 4 bases; bases outside gene matches: 6. Germline-derived CDR1 and CDR2 are SGHRS and YFSETQ. This CDR3 has 15 amino acids. The CDR3 nucleotides read TGCGCCAGCAGCTTGGGGCAGGGGGAGTTCTATGGCTACACCTTC. Translation gives CASSLGQGEFYGYTF.